The source of this T cell receptor beta chain is a study of early stage breast cancer tumors. About the research overall: About 80% of the 16 invasive tumors were ER+, PR+ and HER2-. Points from the study as a whole: Compared with adjacent normal breast, tumors showed about 2.5-fold denser, more clonal T cells. Most shared enriched TCRB sequences were commonly generated ones. In 14 of 16 patients, blood comparison separated tumor from normal breast.

The data were produced by immunoSEQ multiplex PCR, yet TCRdb's version contains in-frame clones alone and is incomplete. Found here are tens of thousands of clones, 78% of them singletons; the top ten hold 3.4%. This clone occurred once. Its target is unknown. Per germline, CDR1 SQVTM and CDR2 ANQGSEA. This CDR3 region has 13 residues. With V trimmed by 7 bases and J by 7 bases, 8 bases remained unmatched. This TCR derives from a person aged 40 to 49 with breast cancer. J is TRBJ2-1 and V is TRBV29-1; TRBD2 agrees at 9 bases. The specimen sequenced was blood. CDR3 sequence reads: CSAEGTSGNEQFF. The CDR3 DNA follows: TGCAGCGCCGAGGGAACTAGCGGGAATGAGCAGTTCTTC.